This note documents a single TCR beta chain sequence. This clone's antigen is unknown. No qualities accompany the bases; no much larger clone lies one base away. This entry comes from a study of blood T cell repertoires in COVID-19 (dated by TCRdb to the early 2020s). Background on the whole study: Collaborator samples came from the United States, Italy and Spain and covered acute and convalescent phases of COVID-19. The prospective study material was composed of cDNA or gDNA derived from T cells, B-cell-depleted T cells, or PBMCs. Deeply sampled blood TCRbeta repertoires from subjects exposed to, actively infected with, or recovered from COVID-19 were included in the dataset. The repertoires were released in a freely available public database meant as a resource for research on the immune response to SARS-CoV-2. Samples came from the ongoing ImmuneRACE study (first 160 participants) plus 1,254 subjects from 6 global collaborators. Nearly every sample came with metadata listing a de-identified subject ID, COVID-19 status, age in years and sex. Where available, HLA class I and class II types were obtained from metadata supplied by the sample provider rather than from assay-based typing.

CDR1 MNHEY and CDR2 SVGAGI are derived from the germline V gene. The CDR3 contains 14 residues, cysteine and phenylalanine counted. Just the 42-base CDR3 DNA is kept, in frame starting at base 1. The germline ends are 9 bases apart after V is trimmed by 0 bases and J by 3 bases. Collaborating institutions collected whole blood in K2EDTA tubes following their own protocols. For TCRbeta analysis, collaborators shipped samples as frozen whole blood, isolated PBMCs, or DNA extracted from either of those sample types. The study at large found these results: The amount of clinical and demographic metadata varied by source and participant and was provided uncurated.

The immunoSEQ Assay, a bias-controlled multiplex PCR, was used to amplify TCRbeta CDR3 regions from genomic DNA. Processing in the source paper ran as follows. Within the assay, amplification of reference gene primers was used to estimate how many nucleated cells each sample contained. Sequence reads were collapsed and filtered to measure the absolute abundance of every unique TCRbeta CDR3 rearrangement. For each sample, productive Simpson clonality was calculated as the square root of Simpson's diversity index across productive rearrangements. This is the immuneACCESS table as TCRdb keeps it, with only in-frame sequences that have V and J called. A part of the clones is gone; compared with another copy, unresolved V genes explain less than half, and the rest is unexplained. The DNA gave D and trimming, while V, J and clone size come from that table. Across this sample there are approximately 150,000 clones, with more than 70% seen only once. The ten largest clonotypes hold about 1.6% of the sample.

The chain is assembled from TRBV6-5 and TRBJ2-7, and TRBD2 may be the D gene, going by 5 matching bases. The sequenced sample consisted of peripheral blood. This clonotype was obtained from a human donor in a cohort sampled during active COVID-19. The encoded CDR3 is CASSYSRGHYEQYF. The DNA is as follows: TGTGCCAGCAGTTACTCGCGCGGGCACTACGAGCAGTACTTC.